The 18 T cell receptor beta chains reported below all come from one sample, sequenced in a study of cytomegalovirus exposure and HLA in healthy donors. Vbeta (60) and Jbeta (13) primers were used in the PCR. The table came from immunoSEQ multiplex PCR; TCRdb's copy has only in-frame clones and leaves some out. The data contain about 260,000 clones, around two thirds of them singletons. Sequencing used PBMCs. The origin of the receptors is a female donor in good health and CMV-seronegative.

This clone was detected a few times. This rearrangement joins TRBV7-6 to TRBJ2-5; TRBD1 matches at 10 bases. V gave up 2 bases and J gave up 4 bases; unmatched junction bases: 4. The CDR3 is 15 amino acids. Germline V gene lookup returns CDR1 SGHVS and CDR2 FNYEAQ. In nucleotides, the CDR3 is TGTGCCAGCAGCTTACGACAGGGGGCCACAGAGACCCAGTACTTC. As protein: CASSLRQGATETQYF.

This clone was picked up one time. The chain combines TRBV15 with TRBJ1-4, with unresolved D. This CDR3 comprises 10 residues. Germline-derived CDR1 and CDR2 are LNHNV and YYDKDF (reference sequence). Trimming stripped 11 bases from V and 8 bases from J, with 9 bases between. The CDR3 region is CAWLREKLFF. Written as DNA, the CDR3 is TGTGCCTGGTTGCGGGAAAAACTGTTTTTT.

The rearrangement uses TRBV25-1 and TRBJ1-6; no clear D. The CDR3 runs to 15 residues. Trimming removed 4 bases from V and 10 bases from J, with 17 bases in between. Germline CDR1 MGHDK, CDR2 SYGVNS. The CDR3 DNA is TGTGCCAGCAGTGGAAGGGAGGCGAGAAACTCACCCCTCCACTTT. This translates into CASSGREARNSPLHF.

This clone was observed a handful of times. The CDR3 loop reads CASSYPKARGTGELFF. CDR3 nucleotides: TGTGCCAGCAGTTACCCCAAGGCTCGGGGGACCGGGGAGCTGTTTTTT. The V and J genes are TRBV6-6 and TRBJ2-2; perhaps TRBD2 as D (6 bases). V gave up 2 bases and J gave up 5 bases, with 15 bases separating them. This CDR3 contains 16 residues. Looked up from germline, CDR1 is MNHNY and CDR2 is SVGAGI (reference sequence).

The gene calls are TRBV2 and TRBJ1-2; D ambiguous. Germline CDR1 reads SNHLY; CDR2 reads FYNNEI. V was cut by 2 bases and J by 7 bases, with 11 bases left in between. This CDR3 has 13 residues. The CDR3 here is CASSEFGVTGYTF. CDR3 sequence (DNA): TGTGCCAGCAGTGAATTCGGGGTCACTGGCTACACCTTC.

This rearrangement joins TRBV19 to TRBJ2-3, with 7 nucleotides matching TRBD2. The V and J ends lost 7 bases and 0 bases, in that order; junction bases with no gene match: 7. CDR3 size: 15 residues. Germline V gene sequence: CDR1 LNHDA, CDR2 SQIVND (reference sequence). The CDR3 sequence is CASIPFSGSTDTQYF. CDR3 bases: TGTGCCAGTATCCCTTTTAGCGGGAGCACAGATACGCAGTATTTT.

The chain couples TRBV13 to TRBJ2-7, with D possibly TRBD2 on 6 matching bases. The CDR3 contains 14 residues. CDR1 PRHDT and CDR2 FYEKMQ come from the germline V gene (reference sequence). The V and J ends lost 7 bases and 4 bases respectively, with 17 bases between them. The CDR3 DNA reads as TGTGCCAGCACCTTCGGGGGTTTTAATTACGAGCAGTACTTC. This codes for CASTFGGFNYEQYF.

As to this clone: The junction departs from the called germline gene at one end, perhaps through a read error. This rearrangement joins TRBV7-9 to TRBJ2-2, with D unclear. CDR1 and CDR2 from the germline V gene are SEHNR and FQNEAQ (reference sequence). The CDR3 covers 16 residues. CDR3 region: CSSSLFPGSGTGELFF. The CDR3 nucleotides are TGTTCCAGCAGCTTATTTCCAGGATCAGGAACCGGGGAGCTGTTTTTT.

The chain has TRBV11-2 and TRBJ2-1; D is undetermined. Trimming pared 6 bases from V and 7 bases from J, leaving 10 bases between. The CDR3 totals 12 residues. The germline gives CDR1 SGHAT, CDR2 FQNNGV. Here the CDR3 DNA reads TGTGCCAGCAGTGCCACAGAGAATGAGCAGTTCTTC. Residues: CASSATENEQFF. Drawing the rest from reference TRBV11-2 and TRBJ2-1, the complete variable domain is EAGVAQSPRYKIIEKRQSVAFWCNPISGHATLYWYQQILGQGPKLLIQFQNNGVVDDSQLPKDRFSAERLKGVDSTLKIQPAKLEDSAVYLCASSATENEQFFGPGTRLTVL.

J is TRBJ2-3 and V is TRBV7-2; the D gene is possibly TRBD1 (7 bases). V was shortened by 1 base and J by 4 bases, with 15 bases between the two germline ends. The CDR3 spans 16 residues. CDR1 is SGHTA, CDR2 FQGNSA, per germline. This CDR3 is CASSLGGQPGADTQYF. In DNA, the CDR3 is TGTGCCAGCAGCTTAGGGGGACAGCCGGGGGCAGATACGCAGTATTTT. Together with reference TRBV7-2 and TRBJ2-3, the CDR3 gives the full variable domain: GAGVSQSPSNKVTEKGKDVELRCDPISGHTALYWYRQSLGQGLEFLIYFQGNSAPDKSGLPSDRFSAERTGGSVSTLTIQRTQQEDSAVYLCASSLGGQPGADTQYFGPGTRLTVL.

The chain carries TRBV4-1 and TRBJ1-1; 8 positions match TRBD1. CDR3 length equals 17 residues. V lost 0 bases, J lost 5 bases, and 11 bases stayed unmatched. From germline, CDR1 is MGHRA and CDR2 YSYEKL. For the CDR3, the DNA is TGCGCCAGCAGCCAAGATATAGGACAGGGTGTTAGAACTGAAGCTTTCTTT. Translation: CASSQDIGQGVRTEAFF.

This clone was seen a handful of times. CDR3 nucleotide sequence: TGTGCCAGCAGTGCAGCTCGAGGCAGGGCTGAAGCTTTCTTT. Residues: CASSAARGRAEAFF. The J gene is TRBJ1-1, the V gene TRBV25-1, with D tentatively TRBD1 (5 bases). This CDR3 region has 14 residues. Germline CDR1 and CDR2: MGHDK and SYGVNS. Trimming removed 4 bases at V and 6 bases at J, with 15 bases between.

This clone has more than one count but fewer than ten. The rearrangement joins TRBV11-2 to TRBJ2-5; maybe TRBD1 (6 bases). This CDR3 has 15 residues. Germline-derived CDR1 and CDR2 are SGHAT and FQNNGV. Trimming took off 3 bases at V and 5 bases at J, with 16 bases between the two ends. As DNA, the CDR3 is TGTGCCAGCAGCTTTGAACACAGGGTTGGCGAGACCCAGTACTTC. Amino acids: CASSFEHRVGETQYF. The whole variable domain, filled in from reference TRBV11-2 and TRBJ2-5, reads EAGVAQSPRYKIIEKRQSVAFWCNPISGHATLYWYQQILGQGPKLLIQFQNNGVVDDSQLPKDRFSAERLKGVDSTLKIQPAKLEDSAVYLCASSFEHRVGETQYFGPGTRLLVL.

The chain employs TRBV2 and TRBJ1-3; 7 nucleotides match TRBD1. Germline loops: CDR1 SNHLY, CDR2 FYNNEI. Trimming took 4 bases from V and 4 from J; bases not matched to a gene: 10. There are 16 residues in the CDR3. CDR3 in DNA: TGTGCCAGCAGTGTAAGCCTGGGGACAGTCGGAAACACCATATATTTT. Its translation is CASSVSLGTVGNTIYF. The complete variable domain, with remaining parts taken from reference TRBV2 and TRBJ1-3, reads EPEVTQTPSHQVTQMGQEVILRCVPISNHLYFYWYRQILGQKVEFLVSFYNNEISEKSEIFDDQFSVERPDGSNFTLKIRSTKLEDSAMYFCASSVSLGTVGNTIYFGEGSWLTVV.

The genes are TRBV6-1 and TRBJ2-5; D possibly corresponds to TRBD2 (6 bases). CDR3 length: 16 amino acids. With 1 base removed from V and 5 bases from J, the gap between germline ends came to 17 bases. Germline assignment: CDR1 MNHNS and CDR2 SASEGT. CDR3 in DNA: TGTGCCAGCAGTGAAGAGTCTAGCGAGGCGTGGGAGACCCAGTACTTC. This encodes CASSEESSEAWETQYF.

The CDR3 sequence: CASSQGSTGAGWSYEQYF. The CDR3 DNA reads TGCGCCAGCAGCCAAGGTTCGACAGGGGCCGGCTGGTCCTACGAGCAGTACTTC. The chain uses TRBV4-1 and TRBJ2-7; 8 positions agree with TRBD1. Germline values: CDR1 MGHRA, CDR2 YSYEKL. The trim removed 1 base at V and 1 base at J, leaving 12 bases unmatched. The CDR3 has 18 amino acids.

The chain is built from TRBV10-1 and TRBJ2-1; the match to TRBD2 covers 8 bases. The CDR3 contains 13 residues. From germline, CDR1 is WNHNN and CDR2 SYGVQD (reference sequence). V trimming: 6 bases; J trimming: 15 bases; junction bases outside the gene matches: 13. The CDR3 DNA follows: TGCGCCAGCAGGGATAAAGCGGGAGAGAGTCCGTTCTTC. The encoded protein is CASRDKAGESPFF.

This chain connects TRBV5-1 to TRBJ1-4, with TRBD1 as a possible D gene (5 bases). V lost 1 base and J 8 bases, leaving 12 bases between the germline ends. The CDR3 length is 14 residues. Per the germline V gene, CDR1 is SGHRS and CDR2 is YFSETQ. The CDR3 sequence: CASSLRGLAEKLFF. The DNA of the CDR3 is TGCGCCAGCAGCTTGAGGGGATTAGCAGAAAAACTGTTTTTT.